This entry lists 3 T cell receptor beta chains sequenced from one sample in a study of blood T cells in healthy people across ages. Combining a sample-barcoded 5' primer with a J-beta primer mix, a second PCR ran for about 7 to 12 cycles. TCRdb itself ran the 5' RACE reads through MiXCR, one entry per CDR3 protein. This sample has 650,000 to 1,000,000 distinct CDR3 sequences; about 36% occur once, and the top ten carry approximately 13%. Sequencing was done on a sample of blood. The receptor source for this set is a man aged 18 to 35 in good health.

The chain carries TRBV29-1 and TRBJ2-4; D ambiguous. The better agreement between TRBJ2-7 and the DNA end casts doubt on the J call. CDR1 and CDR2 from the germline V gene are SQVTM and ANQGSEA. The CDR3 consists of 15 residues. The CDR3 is CSVGSGPVNIYEQYF. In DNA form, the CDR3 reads TGCAGCGTTGGGTCCGGTCCTGTAAATATCTACGAGCAGTACTTC.

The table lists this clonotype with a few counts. CDR3 DNA sequence: TGTGCCAGCAGCTTAAGCTCACTTACAGGGGTCTACGAGCAGTACTTC. This gives the protein CASSLSSLTGVYEQYF. The chain employs TRBV13 and TRBJ2-5; TRBD1 aligns across 7 bases. The J call may be incorrect, as the DNA end agrees better with TRBJ2-7. Germline assignment: CDR1 PRHDT and CDR2 FYEKMQ (reference sequence). The CDR3 consists of 16 residues.

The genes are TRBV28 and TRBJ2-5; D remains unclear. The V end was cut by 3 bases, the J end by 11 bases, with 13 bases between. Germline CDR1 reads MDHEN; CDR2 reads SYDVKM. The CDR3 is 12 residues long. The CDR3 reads CASSLTNNEQYF. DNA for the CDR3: TGTGCCAGCAGTTTGACCAACAATGAGCAGTACTTC.